This entry lists 8 T cell receptor beta chains sequenced from one sample in a study of cytomegalovirus exposure and HLA in healthy donors. The PCR ran on 60 Vbeta and 13 Jbeta primers. Here immunoSEQ multiplex PCR was the method, and the copy in TCRdb shows in-frame clones only, minus some. The table counts fewer than 250,000 clones; roughly 0.98% lies in the top ten. Material: PBMCs. Source of these receptors: a woman aged 25 to 39 in good health and CMV-seropositive.

The chain joins TRBV6-5 to TRBJ1-2; 8 nucleotides match TRBD1. Germline V gene data show CDR1 as MNHEY and CDR2 as SVGAGI. This CDR3 spans 13 amino acids. With 5 bases clipped from V and 6 bases from J, the junction kept 5 bases outside the gene matches. This CDR3 is CASSNQQGDGYTF. DNA for the CDR3: TGTGCCAGCAGTAACCAACAGGGGGATGGCTACACCTTC.

The chain recombines TRBV6-5 with TRBJ2-7; D is possibly TRBD2 (5 bases). The CDR3 covers 12 residues. CDR1 is MNHEY and CDR2 is SVGAGI in the germline V gene. The V end lost 6 bases, the J end lost 3 bases, and 9 bases lay between the germline ends. The DNA for the CDR3 is TGTGCCAGCAGAGGGAGTAACTACGAGCAGTACTTC. Translation: CASRGSNYEQYF.

V and J are TRBV27 and TRBJ1-5; 7 nucleotides match TRBD1. CDR1 is MNHEY and CDR2 is SMNVEV in the germline V gene (reference sequence). Trimming cost V 6 bases and J 5 bases; bases outside gene matches: 1. This CDR3 has 12 residues. This CDR3 reads CASRTGYQPQHF. The CDR3 nucleotides read TGTGCCAGCAGGACAGGGTATCAGCCCCAGCATTTT.

This chain links TRBV10-3 with TRBJ2-5; no firm D call. The end of the DNA fits TRBJ2-7 better, so the J call may be wrong. CDR1 and CDR2 from the germline V gene are ENHRY and SYGVKD. This CDR3 region has 14 residues. CDR3 amino acids: CAISVAWSDYEQYF. The CDR3 coding sequence is TGTGCCATCAGTGTTGCCTGGTCTGACTACGAGCAGTACTTC.

The chain couples TRBV5-5 to TRBJ2-5, with TRBD1 identical over 7 bases. CDR3 length: 13 amino acids. The germline CDR1 and CDR2 sequences are SGHKS and YYEKEE (reference sequence). The trim removed 5 bases at V and 3 bases at J, leaving 4 bases unmatched. DNA for the CDR3: TGTGCCAGCAGTCCCGGACAGGAAGAGACCCAGTACTTC. This codes for CASSPGQEETQYF.

The V gene is TRBV2, the J gene TRBJ2-3; 8 bases are a match to TRBD2. Germline assignment: CDR1 SNHLY and CDR2 FYNNEI. V lost 6 bases, J lost 8 bases, and 10 bases stayed unmatched. The length of the CDR3 is 14 residues. The CDR3 nucleotides are TGTGCCAGCAGCGCGGTAGCGGGAAGGAGTACGCAGTATTTT. Translating gives CASSAVAGRSTQYF.

This chain's CDR3 is CASSEQPNTEAFF. The CDR3, as DNA: TGTGCCAGCAGCGAACAGCCGAACACTGAAGCTTTCTTT. The J gene is TRBJ1-1, the V gene TRBV5-8, with D unclear. Germline assignment: CDR1 SGHTS and CDR2 YDEGEE. There are 13 residues in the CDR3. V was cut by 4 bases and J by 1 base, with 8 bases left in between.

The V and J genes are TRBV27 and TRBJ2-7; the D gene is possibly TRBD1 (5 bases). V was clipped by 3 bases and J by 0 bases, with 12 bases between them. This CDR3 has 15 residues. The germline gives CDR1 MNHEY, CDR2 SMNVEV (reference sequence). CDR3 region: CASSFVPGNSYEQYF. The CDR3 DNA sequence: TGTGCCAGCAGTTTCGTGCCAGGGAACTCCTACGAGCAGTACTTC.